This T cell receptor beta chain was identified in a study of blood T cells in healthy people across ages. Findings of the study overall: Age brought a roughly linear fall in TCR beta diversity measured per million T cells.

The donors, all healthy, were Caucasians living in Russia, aged roughly 6 to 100. Germline-derived CDR1 and CDR2 are MNHNY and SVGAGI (reference sequence). Unmatched junction bases numbered 14, after V lost 7 bases and J lost 5 bases. This CDR3 contains 16 residues. Through a sample-barcoded 5' primer and a J-beta primer mix, a second PCR was run for roughly 6 to 12 cycles. From the 5' RACE reads, TCRdb called clonotypes with MiXCR, one entry per CDR3 protein. The sample has about 1.4 million distinct CDR3 sequences; 45% to 70% are singletons. This clonotype occurred a few times. Its antigen remains unidentified.

Sample: blood. This chain connects TRBV6-6 to TRBJ2-3; 8 bases are shared with TRBD2. The sequence derives from a man younger than 35 in good health. The CDR3, as DNA: TGTGCCAGCATCGACAATATGCGGGGGGTTGGAGATACGCAGTATTTT. Translation gives CASIDNMRGVGDTQYF.